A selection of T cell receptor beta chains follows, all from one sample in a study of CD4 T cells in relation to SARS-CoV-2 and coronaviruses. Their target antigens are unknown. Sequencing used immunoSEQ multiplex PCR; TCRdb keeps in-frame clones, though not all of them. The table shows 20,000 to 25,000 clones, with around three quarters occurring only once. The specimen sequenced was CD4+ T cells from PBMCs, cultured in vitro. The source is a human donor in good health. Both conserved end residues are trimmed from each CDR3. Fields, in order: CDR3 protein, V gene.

CDR3: ASSKTLARNKSSYNEQF
V: TRBV21-1

CDR3: ASSLDWGNRNTEAF
V: TRBV11-2

CDR3: ASSFGQGAETQY
V: TRBV11-2

CDR3: ASSQDRWRAQH
V: TRBV4-2

CDR3: SARVEREQY
V: TRBV20-1

CDR3: ASSAGGAGVYEQY
V: TRBV9

CDR3: ASSRDRGTDTQY
V: TRBV7-3

CDR3: ATRGSMRRGEQY
V: TRBV24-1

CDR3: ASSQDPRGAKNIQY
V: TRBV4-1

CDR3: ASSSGGTGGANVLT
V: TRBV9

CDR3: ASSWTKGGYT
V: TRBV28

CDR3: ASSPNSGSANTGELF
V: TRBV4-2

CDR3: ASSGDREAF
V: TRBV2

CDR3: ASSLMGWAFFDTDTQY
V: TRBV28

CDR3: ASSPESVSRGGEQF
V: TRBV5-5

CDR3: ASSPGTISYNEQF
V: TRBV7-9

CDR3: ASSQPEGNSPLH
V: TRBV3-1/TRBV3-2

CDR3: ASSTNKWLVADTQY
V: TRBV28

CDR3: ASSLYALWEQF
V: TRBV7-9

CDR3: ASKIQTGSVRGYT
V: TRBV28

CDR3: ASSLTVPGLAGAGNEQF
V: TRBV7-2

CDR3: ASSSGLLQYNEQF
V: TRBV5-4

CDR3: ASSQDISAGYT
V: TRBV2

CDR3: ASSKGRGTSEGYEQY
V: TRBV6-4

CDR3: ASSDPPRTDTQY
V: TRBV2

CDR3: ASSPVPSTGANVLT
V: TRBV18

CDR3: AISEIVGGRLDNEQF
V: TRBV10-3

CDR3: ASSVSSTGFSSYEQY
V: TRBV9

CDR3: ASSLDGTVNSPLH
V: TRBV5-5

CDR3: ASSLGSANQPQH
V: TRBV5-1

CDR3: AWSVQGYEQY
V: TRBV30

CDR3: ASSFTSVEETQY
V: TRBV11-2

CDR3: ASSQQGNGYT
V: TRBV9

CDR3: ASGLVVGQGASNEQF
V: TRBV12-5

CDR3: AGTAGGLDTQY
V: TRBV5-4

CDR3: ASGVYNEQF
V: TRBV12-5

CDR3: ASSGTGTTAGTQY
V: TRBV19

CDR3: ASSLDEDEQF
V: TRBV7-2

CDR3: ASSRETGGAGANVLT
V: TRBV5-4

CDR3: ASVTSGRSTDTQY
V: TRBV5-1

CDR3: ASSNDRGLLRKLF
V: TRBV6-5

CDR3: ASSLGVGRTYNEQF
V: TRBV11-2

CDR3: ATSDRGRRQAF
V: TRBV24-1

CDR3: ATSDLTRDRRTDTQY
V: TRBV24-1

CDR3: ASSPRQGVTEAF
V: TRBV18

CDR3: ASSQVGLLGGANTGELF
V: TRBV4-2

CDR3: ASSRVLVTDTQY
V: TRBV27

CDR3: ASGTHGQPQH
V: TRBV2

CDR3: ASSQGVWTDTQY
V: TRBV6-5

CDR3: ASSAPGLHEQY
V: TRBV27

CDR3: ASSSQTGNTEAF
V: TRBV11-2

CDR3: ASRRGQGAYGYT
V: TRBV6-5

CDR3: AWSVLGLLSEAF
V: TRBV30

CDR3: ASSLDLNTEAF
V: TRBV5-1

CDR3: ASSLGGQETQY
V: TRBV5-1

CDR3: ASSGSGSGTQY
V: TRBV24-1

CDR3: ASSLGIPQETQY
V: TRBV5-1

CDR3: ASSLTGQEYNEQY
V: TRBV5-1

CDR3: ATSDRRETQY
V: TRBV24-1

CDR3: ASSYLRTGNQPQH
V: TRBV6-6